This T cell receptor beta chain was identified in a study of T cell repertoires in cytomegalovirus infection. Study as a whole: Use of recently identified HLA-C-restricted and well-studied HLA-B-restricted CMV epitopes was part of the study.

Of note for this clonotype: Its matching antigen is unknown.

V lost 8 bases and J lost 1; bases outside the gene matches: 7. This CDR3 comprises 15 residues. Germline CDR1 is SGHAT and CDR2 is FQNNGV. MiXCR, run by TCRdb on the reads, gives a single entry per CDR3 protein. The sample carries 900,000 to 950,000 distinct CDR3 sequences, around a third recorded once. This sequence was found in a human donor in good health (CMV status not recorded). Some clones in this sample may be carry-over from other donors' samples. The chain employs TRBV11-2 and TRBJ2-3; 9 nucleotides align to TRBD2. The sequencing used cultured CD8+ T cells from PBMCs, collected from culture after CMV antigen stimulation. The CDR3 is CASRGIAGGTDTQYF. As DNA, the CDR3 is TGTGCCAGCCGGGGGATAGCGGGGGGCACAGATACGCAGTATTTT.